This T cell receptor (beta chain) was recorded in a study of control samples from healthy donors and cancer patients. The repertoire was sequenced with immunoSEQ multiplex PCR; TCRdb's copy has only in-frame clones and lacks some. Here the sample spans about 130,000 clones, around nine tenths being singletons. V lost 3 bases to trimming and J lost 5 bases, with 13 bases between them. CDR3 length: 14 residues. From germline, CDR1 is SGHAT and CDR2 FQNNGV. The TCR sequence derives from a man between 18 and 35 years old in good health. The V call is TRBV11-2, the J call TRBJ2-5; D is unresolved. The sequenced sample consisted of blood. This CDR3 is CASSFGLGHETQYF. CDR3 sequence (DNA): TGTGCCAGCAGCTTTGGCCTAGGTCACGAGACCCAGTACTTC.